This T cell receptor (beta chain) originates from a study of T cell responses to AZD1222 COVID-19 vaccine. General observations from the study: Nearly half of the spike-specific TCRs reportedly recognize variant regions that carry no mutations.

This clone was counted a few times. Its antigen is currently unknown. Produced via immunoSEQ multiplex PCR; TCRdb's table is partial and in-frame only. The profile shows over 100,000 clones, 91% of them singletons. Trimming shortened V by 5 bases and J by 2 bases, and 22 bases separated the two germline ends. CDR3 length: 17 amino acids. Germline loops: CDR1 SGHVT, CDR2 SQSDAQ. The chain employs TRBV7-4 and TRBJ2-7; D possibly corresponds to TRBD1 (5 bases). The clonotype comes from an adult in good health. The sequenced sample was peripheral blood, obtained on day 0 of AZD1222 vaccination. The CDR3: CASSVQGTTLTTYEQYF. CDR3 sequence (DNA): TGTGCCAGCAGCGTCCAGGGTACAACTTTAACCACCTACGAGCAGTACTTC.